Below are 25 T cell receptor beta chains sequenced from a single sample in a study of type 1 and type 2 diabetes patients. Genomic DNA was the PCR template. Amplification of the beta chain CDR3 used 30 forward and 13 reverse multiplex primers. In TCRdb, the multiplex PCR reads were re-called with MiXCR into one record per CDR3 protein. The sample yields fewer than 350,000 distinct CDR3 sequences, approximately 45% seen once. Sequenced sample: peripheral blood mononuclear cells (PBMCs). Receptor source: a man younger than 35 with type 2 diabetes.

This clonotype has ten or more counts. It may be a read error: a sequence one base away is much more abundant. V and J are TRBV7-8 and TRBJ2-2; 7 bases line up with TRBD1. Per the germline V gene, CDR1 is SGHVS and CDR2 is FQNEAQ. The J segment lost 1 base and the V segment lost 1 base, leaving 0 bases of the junction unmatched. This CDR3 has 15 amino acids. The CDR3 DNA sequence: TGTGCCAGCAGCTTAGGGACAGGGAACACCGGGGAGCTGTTTTTT. Translation gives CASSLGTGNTGELFF. Together with reference TRBV7-8 and TRBJ2-2, the CDR3 gives the full variable domain: GAGVSQSPRYKVAKRGQDVALRCDPISGHVSLFWYQQALGQGPEFLTYFQNEAQLDKSGLPSDRFFAERPEGSVSTLKIQRTQQEDSAVYLCASSLGTGNTGELFFGEGSRLTVL.

This chain uses TRBV6-1 with TRBJ2-7; 8 bases are shared with TRBD1. The germline V gene encodes CDR1 MNHNS and CDR2 SASEGT. Trimming took 2 bases from V and 7 from J; bases not matched to a gene: 10. The CDR3 sequence is 15 residues long. This CDR3 reads CASSEQGAISNEQYF. CDR3 coding DNA: TGTGCCAGCAGTGAACAGGGGGCGATTTCGAATGAGCAGTACTTC.

J is TRBJ2-5 and V is TRBV19, with 10 positions matching TRBD1. The CDR3 is 16 residues long. V lost 6 bases and J lost 5; bases outside the gene matches: 12. Germline V CDR1 and CDR2: LNHDA, SQIVND (reference sequence). The CDR3 DNA reads as TGTGCCAGTAGCCCCTTCGGGACAGGGGTCCGGGAGACCCAGTACTTC. The encoded protein is CASSPFGTGVRETQYF. Combining the CDR3 with reference TRBV19 and TRBJ2-5 gives the whole variable domain DGGITQSPKYLFRKEGQNVTLSCEQNLNHDAMYWYRQDPGQGLRLIYYSQIVNDFQKGDIAEGYSVSREKKESFPLTVTSAQKNPTAFYLCASSPFGTGVRETQYFGPGTRLLVL.

This CDR3 reads CATSTRLAGAGTQYF. CDR3 DNA sequence: TGTGCCACCAGTACACGACTAGCGGGGGCCGGGACCCAGTACTTC. The chain joins TRBV24-1 to TRBJ2-5; 12 bases align to TRBD2. V gave up 6 bases and J gave up 7 bases; unmatched junction bases: 8. Per the germline V gene, CDR1 is KGHDR and CDR2 is SFDVKD. The CDR3 runs 15 residues.

The chain links TRBV12-5 to TRBJ2-3; TRBD1 agrees at 7 bases. With V trimmed by 9 bases and J by 1 base, 10 bases remained unmatched. CDR3 length: 15 amino acids. The germline V gene has CDR1 LGHNT and CDR2 FRNRAP. The CDR3 DNA follows: TGTGCTAGCCCCCGGGACAGACCTCGCACAGATACGCAGTATTTT. Protein product: CASPRDRPRTDTQYF.

CDR3 region: CATSRIHEQFF. The CDR3 coding sequence is TGTGCCACCAGCAGGATCCATGAGCAGTTCTTC. The chain carries TRBV24-1 and TRBJ2-1; D gene ambiguous. The CDR3 extends over 11 amino acids. Germline assignment: CDR1 KGHDR and CDR2 SFDVKD. The ends were cut back, 7 bases at V and 8 bases at J, with 8 bases in the middle.

This clonotype was seen only a few times. This chain joins TRBV19 and TRBJ2-2; 7 bases are shared with TRBD1. With 5 bases clipped from V and 5 bases from J, the junction kept 8 bases outside the gene matches. Germline CDR1 and CDR2: LNHDA and SQIVND (reference sequence). The CDR3 spans 15 residues. DNA of the CDR3: TGTGCCAGTAGTCCCGACAGGGCAATGACCGGGGAGCTGTTTTTT. Its protein is CASSPDRAMTGELFF.

The rearrangement links TRBV28 to TRBJ2-7; 9 bases are shared with TRBD1. The CDR3 totals 15 residues. CDR1 is MDHEN, CDR2 SYDVKM, per germline. The V and J ends lost 4 bases and 4 bases, in that order; junction bases with no gene match: 8. CDR3 DNA: TGTGCCAGCAGTTCCGGACAGGGGTTTGAGTACGAGCAGTACTTC. Translation: CASSSGQGFEYEQYF.

V usage is TRBV6-6 and J usage is TRBJ2-1; D not certain. Trimming pared 7 bases from V and 7 bases from J, leaving 17 bases between. Germline loops: CDR1 MNHNY, CDR2 SVGAGI (reference sequence). This CDR3 has 14 residues. For the CDR3, the DNA is TGTGCCAGCACCTTGGGCAGGCTTAGTAATGAGCAGTTCTTC. This gives the protein CASTLGRLSNEQFF.

This clonotype has at least ten counts. The chain links TRBV4-2 to TRBJ2-5; D gene unclear. Germline CDR1 and CDR2: LGHNA and YNFKEQ. The CDR3 covers 14 residues. Trimming stripped 1 base from V and 5 bases from J, with 11 bases between. In DNA, the CDR3 is TGTGCCAGCAGCCAAGTTAGTCTTCGGGAGACCCAGTACTTC. Its translation: CASSQVSLRETQYF.

This clonotype was detected only a few times. The chain has TRBV2 and TRBJ1-4; D not resolved. Trimming pared 2 bases from V and 16 bases from J, leaving 11 bases between. The CDR3 loop spans 11 amino acids. Germline V lookup: CDR1 SNHLY, CDR2 FYNNEI. The CDR3 sequence is CASSERGLGFF. CDR3 DNA: TGTGCCAGCAGTGAAAGAGGGTTGGGGTTTTTT.

The CDR3 region is CASSPGRNSYEQYF. The CDR3 DNA sequence: TGCGCCAGCAGCCCCGGCAGAAACTCCTACGAGCAGTACTTC. The chain carries TRBV4-1 and TRBJ2-7; D gene ambiguous. The CDR3 loop spans 14 amino acids. V was cut by 4 bases and J by 0 bases, with 10 bases left in between. Germline lookup yields CDR1 MGHRA and CDR2 YSYEKL.

This clonotype was detected only once. The chain combines TRBV2 with TRBJ2-7; TRBD2 matches at 13 bases. The CDR3 spans 16 residues. V lost 3 bases to trimming and J lost 4 bases; unmatched junction nucleotides: 6. CDR1 is SNHLY, CDR2 FYNNEI, per germline. CDR3 in amino acids: CASSDSGTSGNYEQYF. The CDR3 DNA is TGTGCCAGCAGTGACTCCGGGACTAGCGGGAATTACGAGCAGTACTTC.

The rearrangement joins TRBV2 to TRBJ1-2, with D perhaps TRBD1 (6 bases). Germline CDR1 is SNHLY and CDR2 is FYNNEI. CDR3 length: 15 residues. Trimming shortened V by 6 bases and J by 8 bases, and 22 bases separated the two germline ends. CDR3 in amino acids: CASRILGGAVIGYTF. The CDR3 nucleotides read TGTGCCAGCAGGATCCTGGGGGGCGCGGTAATAGGCTACACCTTC.

The V and J genes are TRBV19 and TRBJ1-2; 8 nucleotides agree with TRBD1. Germline V gene lookup returns CDR1 LNHDA and CDR2 SQIVND (reference sequence). V was clipped by 4 bases and J by 2 bases; unmatched bases: 3. The CDR3 is 14 residues long. As DNA, the CDR3 is TGTGCCAGTAGTAGCTACAGGGGGAACTATGGCTACACCTTC. It translates to CASSSYRGNYGYTF.

J is TRBJ2-1 and V is TRBV27; TRBD2 might be the D (5 bases). Germline CDR1 and CDR2: MNHEY and SMNVEV (reference sequence). The CDR3 has 14 residues. Trimming left V 2 bases short and J 4 bases short, with 9 bases between. CDR3 protein: CASSLQDSYNEQFF. CDR3 bases: TGTGCCAGCAGTTTACAGGACTCTTACAATGAGCAGTTCTTC.

This clonotype has ten or more counts. The chain combines TRBV7-8 with TRBJ1-1; D perhaps matches TRBD1 (6 bases). V was trimmed by 6 bases and J by 7 bases, leaving 18 bases between them. CDR3 size: 14 residues. Looked up from germline, CDR1 is SGHVS and CDR2 is FQNEAQ. In DNA form, the CDR3 reads TGTGCCAGCAGAAGGGGGGGCCAGGGGTATGAAGCTTTCTTT. This sequence encodes CASRRGGQGYEAFF.

The chain combines TRBV7-3 with TRBJ1-1; weak D call: TRBD1 (5 bases). There are 15 residues in the CDR3. In germline, CDR1 is SGHTA, CDR2 FQGTGA. Trimming removed 5 bases at V and 8 bases at J, with 21 bases between. The CDR3 nucleotides read TGTGCCAGCAGCGCCTTCGCCGGGGCCCAAGGGGAAGCTTTCTTT. Protein sequence: CASSAFAGAQGEAFF.

The table lists this clonotype with a few counts. The V and J genes are TRBV6-5 and TRBJ2-2, with 13 bases that match TRBD2. CDR1 MNHEY and CDR2 SVGAGI come from the germline V gene. This CDR3 is built from 16 residues. V shed 1 base and J 5 bases; nucleotides not matched to a gene: 1. The CDR3 DNA is TGTGCCAGCAGTTACTGGACTAGCGGGGGAACCGGGGAGCTGTTTTTT. Translating gives CASSYWTSGGTGELFF.

DNA for the CDR3: TGTGCCAGCAGCTTGTCAGCCTCGAACACCGGGGAGCTGTTTTTT. This sequence encodes CASSLSASNTGELFF. The V and J genes are TRBV7-3 and TRBJ2-2; D gene ambiguous. Germline CDR1 is SGHTA and CDR2 is FQGTGA. With 3 bases removed from V and 0 bases from J, the gap between germline ends came to 8 bases. The CDR3 spans 15 residues.

This clonotype was observed a few times. The chain links TRBV10-2 to TRBJ2-2; the D gene is possibly TRBD2 (9 bases). The CDR3 covers 19 residues. Germline V gives CDR1 WSHSY, CDR2 SAAADI. V dropped 4 bases and J dropped 4 bases, with 25 bases sitting between them. The CDR3: CASSGQGRGIAGATGELFF. In DNA, the CDR3 is TGCGCCAGCAGTGGACAGGGGAGGGGTATAGCGGGAGCCACCGGGGAGCTGTTTTTT.

V gene TRBV20-1 combines with J gene TRBJ1-6; possible D gene TRBD1, 6 bases. The CDR3 spans 14 residues. V lost 5 bases, J lost 10 bases, and 18 bases lay in between. The germline V gene has CDR1 DFQATT and CDR2 SNEGSKA (reference sequence). The DNA for the CDR3 is TGCAGTGCTCACACTGGGGGACACACATCACCCCTCCACTTT. It yields the protein CSAHTGGHTSPLHF.

J is TRBJ2-5 and V is TRBV7-6, with 8 positions matching TRBD1. The CDR3 totals 14 residues. Trimming at V came to 3 bases and at J to 5 bases, leaving 5 bases not matched to a gene. Germline CDR1 reads SGHVS; CDR2 reads FNYEAQ. CDR3 sequence reads: CASSFLTGGETQYF. CDR3 DNA: TGTGCCAGCAGCTTCCTAACAGGGGGGGAGACCCAGTACTTC.

The CDR3 DNA follows: TGTGCCGGCTCCCCCACGGGGTTCAATACGCAGTATTTT. It specifies CAGSPTGFNTQYF. J is TRBJ2-3 and V is TRBV6-1; D perhaps matches TRBD2 (5 bases). The germline CDR1 and CDR2 sequences are MNHNS and SASEGT. Trimming pared 11 bases from V and 7 bases from J, leaving 19 bases between. The CDR3 is made up of 13 amino acids.

V and J are TRBV7-2 and TRBJ2-7; 9 bases match TRBD1. There are 15 residues in the CDR3. The trim removed 5 bases at V and 0 bases at J, leaving 5 bases unmatched. Germline CDR1 and CDR2: SGHTA and FQGNSA. This CDR3 reads CASSRRDRDSYEQYF. Written as DNA, the CDR3 is TGTGCCAGCAGCCGCCGGGACAGGGACTCCTACGAGCAGTACTTC.